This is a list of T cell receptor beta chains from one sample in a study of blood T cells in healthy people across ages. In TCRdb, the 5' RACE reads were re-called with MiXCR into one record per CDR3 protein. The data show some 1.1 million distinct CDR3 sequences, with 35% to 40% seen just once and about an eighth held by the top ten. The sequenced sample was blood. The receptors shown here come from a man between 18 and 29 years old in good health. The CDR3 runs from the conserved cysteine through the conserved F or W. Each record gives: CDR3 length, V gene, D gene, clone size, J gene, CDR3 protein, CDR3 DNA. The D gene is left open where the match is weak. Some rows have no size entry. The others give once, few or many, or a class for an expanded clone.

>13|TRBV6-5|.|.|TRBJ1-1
CASGARRNTEAFF
TGTGCCAGCGGGGCCAGGCGGAACACTGAAGCTTTCTTT
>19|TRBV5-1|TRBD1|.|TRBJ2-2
CASSNPGTGALLNTGELFF
TGCGCCAGTTCAAACCCCGGGACAGGGGCCCTCTTGAACACCGGGGAGCTGTTTTTT
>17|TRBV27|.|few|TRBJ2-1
CASSRRPGQRGDNEQFF
TGTGCCAGCAGTCGCCGACCCGGACAGAGGGGGGACAATGAGCAGTTCTTC
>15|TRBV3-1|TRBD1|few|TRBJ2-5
CASRPRQGLEETQYF
TGTGCCAGCAGACCTCGACAGGGATTGGAAGAGACCCAGTACTTC
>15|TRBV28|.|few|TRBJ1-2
CASSHARDSNYGYTF
TGTGCCAGCAGCCACGCTCGGGACTCAAACTATGGCTACACCTTC
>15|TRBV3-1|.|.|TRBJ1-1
CASSPRVGRGTEAFF
TGTGCCAGCAGCCCCCGAGTGGGGCGGGGGACTGAAGCTTTCTTT
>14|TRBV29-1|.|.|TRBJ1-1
CSVEVDMGGTEAFF
TGCAGCGTTGAAGTGGATATGGGGGGCACTGAAGCTTTCTTT
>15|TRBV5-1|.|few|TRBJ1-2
CASSLGFSGNYGYTF
TGCGCCAGCAGCTTGGGGTTCTCGGGGAACTATGGCTACACCTTC
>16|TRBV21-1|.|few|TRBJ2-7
CASSKSCRSFAYEQYF
TGTGCCAGCAGCAAATCGTGTCGCAGCTTTGCCTACGAGCAGTACTTC
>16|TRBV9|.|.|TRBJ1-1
CASSVSLGTTGNQAFF
TGTGCCAGCAGCGTTTCGTTGGGGACGACAGGAAATCAAGCTTTCTTT
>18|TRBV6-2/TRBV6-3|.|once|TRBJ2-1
CASSYSIEGEGYQETQFF
TGTGCCAGCAGTTACTCGATTGAAGGAGAAGGGTACCAAGAGACCCAGTTCTTC
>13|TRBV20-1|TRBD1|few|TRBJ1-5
CSARQGDNQPQHF
TGCAGTGCGCGACAGGGGGATAATCAGCCCCAGCATTTT
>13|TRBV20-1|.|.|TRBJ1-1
CSAVKQMNTEAFF
TGCAGTGCTGTGAAGCAAATGAACACTGAAGCTTTCTTT
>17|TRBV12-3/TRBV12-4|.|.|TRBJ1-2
CASSLSSQGAPNYGYTF
TGTGCCAGCAGTTTAAGCAGTCAGGGAGCCCCAAACTATGGCTACACCTTC
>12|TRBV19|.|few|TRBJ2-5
CASTDRQETQYF
TGTGCCAGTACCGACAGACAAGAGACCCAGTACTTC
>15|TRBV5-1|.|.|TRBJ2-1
CASGSAWTTYNEQFF
TGCGCCAGCGGGTCTGCCTGGACAACCTACAATGAGCAGTTCTTC
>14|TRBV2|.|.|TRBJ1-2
CASTWTPFNYGYTF
TGTGCCAGCACCTGGACACCTTTTAACTATGGCTACACCTTC
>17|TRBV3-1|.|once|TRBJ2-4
CASSQDSRGLAKNIQYF
TGTGCCAGCAGCCAAGATTCGCGGGGGCTAGCCAAAAACATTCAGTACTTC
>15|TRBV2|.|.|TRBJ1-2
CARTRDGSTNYGYTF
TGTGCCCGCACTAGAGATGGGTCCACCAACTATGGCTACACCTTC
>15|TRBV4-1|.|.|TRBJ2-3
CASSLQTAIQDTQYF
TGCGCCAGCAGCCTCCAGACAGCGATCCAAGATACGCAGTATTTT
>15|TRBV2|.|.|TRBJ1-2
CASSDAPRDNYGYTF
TGTGCCAGCAGTGATGCCCCCCGGGACAACTATGGCTACACCTTC
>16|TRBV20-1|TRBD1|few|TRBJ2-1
CSARDGGTGNYNEQFF
TGCAGTGCTAGAGATGGAGGGACAGGGAACTACAATGAGCAGTTCTTC
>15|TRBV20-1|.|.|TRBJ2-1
CSVRLPGRELGEQFF
TGCAGTGTGCGTCTACCGGGACGCGAGCTTGGTGAGCAGTTCTTC
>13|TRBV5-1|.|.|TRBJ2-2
CASSCANTGELFF
TGCGCCAGCAGCTGTGCGAACACCGGGGAGCTGTTTTTT
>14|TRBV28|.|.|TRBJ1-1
CASSILRGNTEAFF
TGTGCCAGCAGTATCCTCAGGGGGAACACTGAAGCTTTCTTT
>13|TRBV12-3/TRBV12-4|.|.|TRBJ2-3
CASSLMGVDMQYF
TGTGCCAGCAGTTTAATGGGGGTGGATATGCAGTATTTT
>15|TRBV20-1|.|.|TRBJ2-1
CSARGTRGPYNEQFF
TGCAGTGCTAGAGGGACGCGGGGACCATACAATGAGCAGTTCTTC
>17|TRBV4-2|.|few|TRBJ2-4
CASSQARSDQTKNIQYF
TGTGCCAGCAGCCAAGCCCGATCCGACCAGACCAAAAACATTCAGTACTTC
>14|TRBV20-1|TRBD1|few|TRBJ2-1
CSAIYRGRRSEQFF
TGCAGTGCTATCTACAGGGGGCGAAGGAGTGAGCAGTTCTTC
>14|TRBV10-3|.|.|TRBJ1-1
CAISGWGVNTEAFF
TGTGCCATCAGTGGTTGGGGGGTGAACACTGAAGCTTTCTTT
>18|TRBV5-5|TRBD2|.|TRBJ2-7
CASSLPSGGPSSYNEQYF
TGTGCCAGCAGCTTGCCTAGCGGGGGGCCGAGCTCCTACAATGAGCAGTACTTC
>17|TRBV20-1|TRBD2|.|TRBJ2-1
CSARGVLAGGYYNEQFF
TGCAGTGCTAGAGGCGTACTAGCGGGGGGCTACTACAATGAGCAGTTCTTC
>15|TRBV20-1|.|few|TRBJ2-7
CSARGGPSIDYEQYF
TGCAGTGCTAGGGGGGGACCTTCGATCGACTACGAGCAGTACTTC
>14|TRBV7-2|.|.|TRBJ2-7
CASSLSWQTYEQYF
TGTGCCAGCAGCTTGTCGTGGCAGACTTACGAGCAGTACTTC
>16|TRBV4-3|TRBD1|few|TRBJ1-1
CASSTDYRGLNTEAFF
TGCGCCAGCAGCACCGACTACAGGGGGCTGAACACTGAAGCTTTCTTT
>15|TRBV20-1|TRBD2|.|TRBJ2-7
CSATKTGGNNYEQYF
TGCAGTGCCACAAAAACGGGGGGAAACAACTACGAGCAGTACTTC
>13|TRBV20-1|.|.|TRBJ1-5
CSARESGNQPQHF
TGCAGTGCTAGAGAATCTGGTAATCAGCCCCAGCATTTT
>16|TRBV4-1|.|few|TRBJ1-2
CASSQDPPARNYGYTF
TGCGCCAGCAGCCAAGATCCTCCTGCGCGTAACTATGGCTACACCTTC
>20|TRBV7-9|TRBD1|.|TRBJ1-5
CASSLGFQGGFHESNQPQHF
TGTGCCAGCAGCTTAGGATTTCAGGGGGGGTTCCATGAAAGCAATCAGCCCCAGCATTTT
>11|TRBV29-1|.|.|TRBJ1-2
CSVEEEGGYTF
TGCAGCGTTGAAGAGGAGGGGGGCTACACCTTC
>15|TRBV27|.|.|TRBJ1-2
CASSFTPTGGHGYTF
TGTGCCAGCAGTTTTACTCCGACAGGCGGCCATGGCTACACCTTC
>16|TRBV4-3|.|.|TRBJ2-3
CASSQGGLAGTDTQYF
TGCGCCAGCAGCCAAGGGGGGCTAGCGGGCACAGATACGCAGTATTTT
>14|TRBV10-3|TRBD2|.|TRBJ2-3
CATRAGDRLDTQYF
TGTGCCACCCGCGCGGGGGACCGCCTAGATACGCAGTATTTT
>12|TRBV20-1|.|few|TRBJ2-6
CSASDRANVLTF
TGCAGTGCTAGCGACAGGGCCAACGTCCTGACTTTC